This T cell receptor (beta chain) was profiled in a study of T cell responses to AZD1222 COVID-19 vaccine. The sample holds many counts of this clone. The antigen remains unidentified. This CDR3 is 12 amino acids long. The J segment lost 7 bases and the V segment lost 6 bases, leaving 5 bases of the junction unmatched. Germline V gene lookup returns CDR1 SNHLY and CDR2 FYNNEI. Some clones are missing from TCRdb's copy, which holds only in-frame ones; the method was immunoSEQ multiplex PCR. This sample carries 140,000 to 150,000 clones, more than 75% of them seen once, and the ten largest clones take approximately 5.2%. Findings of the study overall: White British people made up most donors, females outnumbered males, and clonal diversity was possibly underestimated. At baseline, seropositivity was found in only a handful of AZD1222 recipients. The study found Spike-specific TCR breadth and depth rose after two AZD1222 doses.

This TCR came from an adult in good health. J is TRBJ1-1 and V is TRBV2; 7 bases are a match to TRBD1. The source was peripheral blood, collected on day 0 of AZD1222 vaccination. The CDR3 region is CASSTTGNEAFF. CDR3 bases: TGTGCCAGCAGCACGACAGGGAATGAAGCTTTCTTT.